These 21 T cell receptor beta chains came from one sample sequenced in a study of long-term antiretroviral therapy in people with HIV. Survey level was the resolution at which the v3.0 immunoSEQ assay ran. TCRdb keeps only in-frame clones here, not all; method: immunoSEQ multiplex PCR. The sample has 26,000 or so clones, over 75% seen once; the top ten hold around 4.1%. The sequences come from unsorted PBMCs, collected 0.5 years after starting antiretroviral therapy. The receptors were sampled from a woman aged 18-35 years with HIV.

This sequence joins TRBV5-1 and TRBJ2-3; 15 bases line up with TRBD2. Germline V gene lookup returns CDR1 SGHRS and CDR2 YFSETQ. V shed 4 bases, J shed 0 bases, and the junction held 6 bases outside the gene matches. The CDR3 is 18 residues long. CDR3 residues: CASSTGLAGGASTDTQYF. CDR3 DNA sequence: TGCGCCAGCAGCACCGGACTAGCGGGAGGGGCGAGCACAGATACGCAGTATTTT.

This chain connects TRBV4-3 to TRBJ2-5, with D tentatively TRBD1 or TRBD2 (6 bases each). Per germline, CDR1 LGHNA and CDR2 YSLEER. Trimming left V 1 base short and J 7 bases short, with 13 bases between. CDR3 length: 14 residues. The CDR3 spells CASSQVGGAGTQYF. CDR3 in DNA: TGCGCCAGCAGCCAAGTGGGGGGCGCGGGGACCCAGTACTTC.

This chain links TRBV7-3 with TRBJ2-3, with D tentatively TRBD1 or TRBD2 (5 bases each). Germline CDR1 and CDR2: SGHTA and FQGTGA. V was pared by 2 bases and J by 2 bases, with 8 bases between. CDR3 length: 14 residues. The DNA of the CDR3 is TGTGCCAGCAGCTTAGGGACCTTCACAGATACGCAGTATTTT. Translating it yields CASSLGTFTDTQYF.

V usage is TRBV6-5 and J usage is TRBJ2-2; no clear D gene. The CDR3 totals 16 residues. The germline CDR1 and CDR2 sequences are MNHEY and SVGAGI. Trimming cost V 0 bases and J 0 bases, with 8 bases left between them. As DNA, the CDR3 is TGTGCCAGCAGTTACTCGAACAGCCCGAACACCGGGGAGCTGTTTTTT. Translated: CASSYSNSPNTGELFF.

CDR3 residues: CAPGTSGASYSSDTQYF. CDR3 bases: TGTGCTCCCGGGACTAGCGGTGCCTCTTACTCATCAGATACGCAGTATTTT. The chain employs TRBV7-7 and TRBJ2-3; 11 bases are a match to TRBD2. Germline V gene data show CDR1 as SSHAT and CDR2 as FNYEAQ (reference sequence). The CDR3 length is 17 residues.

The chain is built from TRBV7-2 and TRBJ2-7; unclear D gene. Trimming shortened V by 5 bases and J by 7 bases, and 9 bases separated the two germline ends. The CDR3 length is 11 residues. Germline-derived CDR1 and CDR2 are SGHTA and FQGNSA. The CDR3 sequence is CASSVAREQYF. The CDR3 nucleotides read TGTGCCAGCAGCGTGGCGCGGGAGCAGTACTTC.

The chain recombines TRBV4-3 with TRBJ2-7; 7 bases are shared with TRBD1. The CDR3 length is 13 residues. The ends lost 5 bases at V and 6 bases at J; junction bases unmatched: 7. The germline V gene has CDR1 LGHNA and CDR2 YSLEER. The CDR3 DNA is TGCGCCAGCAGCTATTACGCAGGGGGCGAGCAGTACTTC. Translating it yields CASSYYAGGEQYF.

The chain is built from TRBV7-2 and TRBJ2-1; D not resolved. In germline, CDR1 is SGHTA, CDR2 FQGNSA. The CDR3 loop spans 13 amino acids. Trimming removed 5 bases at V and 6 bases at J, with 11 bases between. CDR3 region: CASSRSWANEQFF. The CDR3 coding sequence is TGTGCCAGCAGCCGAAGTTGGGCCAATGAGCAGTTCTTC.

The chain couples TRBV19 to TRBJ1-2; D might be TRBD1 (6 bases). V lost 7 bases, J lost 3 bases, and 21 bases lay in between. This CDR3 is built from 16 residues. Germline CDR1 LNHDA, CDR2 SQIVND (reference sequence). CDR3: CASKRDWGGVDYGYTF. In DNA form, the CDR3 reads TGTGCCAGTAAACGAGACTGGGGGGGCGTCGACTATGGCTACACCTTC.

This sequence joins TRBV25-1 and TRBJ1-5; D remains ambiguous. V was pared by 8 bases and J by 2 bases, with 10 bases between. The CDR3 consists of 13 residues. Germline V lookup: CDR1 MGHDK, CDR2 SYGVNS. The CDR3 here is CASSELGNQPQHF. CDR3 coding DNA: TGTGCCAGCTCCGAGTTGGGCAATCAGCCCCAGCATTTT.

This clone turned up a few times. J is TRBJ2-6 and V is TRBV7-9; a weak D match, TRBD1 (5 bases). V was clipped by 5 bases and J by 2 bases, with 10 bases between them. This CDR3 region has 15 residues. In germline, CDR1 is SEHNR, CDR2 FQNEAQ (reference sequence). The CDR3 loop is CASSPQGPGANVLTF. The CDR3 DNA reads TGTGCCAGCAGCCCCCAGGGTCCTGGGGCCAACGTCCTGACTTTC.

This chain links TRBV27 with TRBJ1-6; D perhaps matches TRBD1 (5 bases). CDR3 length: 15 residues. The germline V and J ends were trimmed by 6 bases and 9 bases, with 18 bases remaining between them. Germline loops: CDR1 MNHEY, CDR2 SMNVEV (reference sequence). The CDR3 DNA is TGTGCCAGCAGGTTCAGCGGAGGGGAAAGTTCACCCCTCCACTTT. It codes for CASRFSGGESSPLHF.

The J gene is TRBJ1-3, the V gene TRBV1; the table names TRBD1, a call not compared with the DNA. TRBV1 is marked as a pseudogene. This CDR3 comprises 17 residues. CDR3 amino acids: CTSSQDPDRSSGNTIYF. CDR3 in DNA: TGCACCAGCAGCCAAGATCCCGACAGGAGCTCTGGAAACACCATATATTTT.

This chain connects TRBV27 to TRBJ2-2; D is uncertain. The germline V and J ends were trimmed by 1 base and 4 bases, with 4 bases remaining between them. CDR3 size: 13 residues. CDR1 is MNHEY, CDR2 SMNVEV, per germline (reference sequence). The CDR3 DNA is TGTGCCAGCAGTTTATGGACCACCGGGGAGCTGTTTTTT. Its translation is CASSLWTTGELFF.

The rearrangement uses TRBV2 and TRBJ1-2; no reliable D call. This CDR3 region has 13 residues. Germline values: CDR1 SNHLY, CDR2 FYNNEI. Trimming shortened V by 2 bases and J by 14 bases, and 18 bases separated the two germline ends. The CDR3 spells CASSESGPISPTF. The CDR3 bases are TGTGCCAGCAGTGAAAGCGGCCCAATATCACCAACCTTC.

This rearrangement joins TRBV10-3 to TRBJ1-2; D remains ambiguous. Germline V gene sequence: CDR1 ENHRY, CDR2 SYGVKD. Trimming shortened V by 2 bases and J by 4 bases, and 8 bases separated the two germline ends. The CDR3 extends over 13 amino acids. The CDR3 nucleotides are TGTGCCATCAGTGAGCCGGGGAGCTATGGCTACACCTTC. It encodes CAISEPGSYGYTF.

This chain's CDR3 is CASSIGTGAYEQYF. For the CDR3, the DNA is TGTGCCAGCAGCATCGGGACAGGGGCCTACGAGCAGTACTTC. V is TRBV11-2 and J is TRBJ2-7; 10 nucleotides match TRBD1. Trimming cost V 5 bases and J 2 bases; bases outside gene matches: 3. The CDR3 consists of 14 residues. From germline, CDR1 is SGHAT and CDR2 FQNNGV. Looking up the rest from reference TRBV11-2 and TRBJ2-7 gives the full variable domain: EAGVAQSPRYKIIEKRQSVAFWCNPISGHATLYWYQQILGQGPKLLIQFQNNGVVDDSQLPKDRFSAERLKGVDSTLKIQPAKLEDSAVYLCASSIGTGAYEQYFGPGTRLTVT.

The rearrangement links TRBV1 to TRBJ2-5. TRBV1 is assigned pseudogene status. The CDR3 contains 16 residues. The DNA of the CDR3 is TGCACCAGCAGCCCCTCCGGGACGGGAACACAAGAGACCCAGTACTTC. Its translation: CTSSPSGTGTQETQYF.

The V call is TRBV6-1, the J call TRBJ1-5, with 10 positions matching TRBD1. Looked up from germline, CDR1 is MNHNS and CDR2 is SASEGT. The ends lost 2 bases at V and 4 bases at J; junction bases unmatched: 2. This CDR3 is built from 15 residues. This CDR3 is CASSETGQGNQPQHF. Written as DNA, the CDR3 is TGTGCCAGCAGTGAAACGGGACAGGGGAATCAGCCCCAGCATTTT.

This clone was observed once. This chain links TRBV6-6 with TRBJ2-2, with D uncertain. V lost 7 bases and J 6 bases, leaving 0 bases between the germline ends. Germline V CDR1 and CDR2: MNHNY, SVGAGI (reference sequence). The CDR3 consists of 9 residues. CDR3 residues: CASTGELFF. The CDR3 coding sequence is TGTGCCAGCACCGGGGAGCTGTTTTTT.

The rearrangement joins TRBV19 to TRBJ2-7; D not resolved. The CDR3 totals 13 residues. Trimming removed 2 bases at V and 6 bases at J, with 11 bases between. Germline-derived CDR1 and CDR2 are LNHDA and SQIVND (reference sequence). The CDR3 is CASSIKTALEQYF. As DNA, the CDR3 is TGTGCCAGTAGTATAAAGACTGCCCTCGAGCAGTACTTC.